These T cell receptor beta chains were read from a single sample in a study of blood T cell repertoires in COVID-19. Here immunoSEQ multiplex PCR was the method, and the copy in TCRdb shows in-frame clones only, minus some. Of under 300,000 clones in the sample, roughly 85% were seen once. Specimen: peripheral blood. All receptors derive from a woman between 45 and 65 years old who had recovered from COVID-19. The CDR3 runs from the conserved cysteine through the conserved F or W. The D gene is left open where the match is weak. Clone size is given for some rows only: seen once, a few or many times, or a class if the clone is expanded.

clone_size: -; d_call: -; v_call: TRBV28; j_call: TRBJ1-1; cdr3_nt: TGTGCCAGCAGCCTATCCTCACTACTGAACACTGAAGCTTTCTTT; cdr3_aa: CASSLSSLLNTEAFF
clone_size: few; d_call: -; v_call: TRBV12-3/TRBV12-4; j_call: TRBJ1-1; cdr3_nt: TGTGCCAGCAGTTTCCGGGGCACTGAAGCTTTCTTT; cdr3_aa: CASSFRGTEAFF
clone_size: -; d_call: TRBD1; v_call: TRBV7-3; j_call: TRBJ2-7; cdr3_nt: TGTGCCAGCAGCGCCAGACAGGGGTCGAACTACGAGCAGTACTTC; cdr3_aa: CASSARQGSNYEQYF
clone_size: -; d_call: -; v_call: TRBV19; j_call: TRBJ1-1; cdr3_nt: TGTGCCAGTAGGATAGCAGGGGATTGGCCTAACACTGAAGCTTTCTTT; cdr3_aa: CASRIAGDWPNTEAFF
clone_size: -; d_call: -; v_call: TRBV12-3/TRBV12-4; j_call: TRBJ1-5; cdr3_nt: TGTGCCAGCAGTTTAGTGATAGTGGAGCCCCAGCATTTT; cdr3_aa: CASSLVIVEPQHF
clone_size: -; d_call: -; v_call: TRBV4-2; j_call: TRBJ2-7; cdr3_nt: TGTGCCAGCAGCCAAGATAGACAGTCAGGGGTCGCCTACGAGCAGTACTTC; cdr3_aa: CASSQDRQSGVAYEQYF
clone_size: many; d_call: -; v_call: TRBV4-3; j_call: TRBJ2-3; cdr3_nt: TGCGCCAGCAGCCAAAACCGGGGAGATACGCAGTATTTT; cdr3_aa: CASSQNRGDTQYF
clone_size: -; d_call: -; v_call: TRBV18; j_call: TRBJ2-1; cdr3_nt: TGTGCCAGCTCACCGATACACGACTCCTACAATGAGCAGTTCTTC; cdr3_aa: CASSPIHDSYNEQFF
clone_size: -; d_call: -; v_call: TRBV28; j_call: TRBJ2-7; cdr3_nt: TGTGCCAGCAGTTTACCAGTGACAGGCTACGAGCAGTACTTC; cdr3_aa: CASSLPVTGYEQYF
clone_size: -; d_call: -; v_call: TRBV12-3/TRBV12-4; j_call: TRBJ1-6; cdr3_nt: TGTGCCAGCAGATGGGGCCAGGCGCCCCTCCACTTT; cdr3_aa: CASRWGQAPLHF
clone_size: -; d_call: -; v_call: TRBV6-2/TRBV6-3; j_call: TRBJ1-3; cdr3_nt: TGTGCCAGCAGTTACCGGCCTAGGAGCTCTGGAAACACCATATATTTT; cdr3_aa: CASSYRPRSSGNTIYF
clone_size: few; d_call: -; v_call: TRBV18; j_call: TRBJ1-1; cdr3_nt: TGTGCCAGCTCAGCGGATACTGAAGCTTTCTTT; cdr3_aa: CASSADTEAFF
clone_size: -; d_call: -; v_call: TRBV28; j_call: TRBJ1-1; cdr3_nt: TGTGCCAGCAGTTTTTGGGGGCAGGGGAACACTGAAGCTTTCTTT; cdr3_aa: CASSFWGQGNTEAFF
clone_size: -; d_call: TRBD1; v_call: TRBV6-6; j_call: TRBJ1-2; cdr3_nt: TGTGCCAGCAGTCGGATACAGGGGTCCGATGGCTACACCTTC; cdr3_aa: CASSRIQGSDGYTF
clone_size: -; d_call: -; v_call: TRBV7-3; j_call: TRBJ2-3; cdr3_nt: TGTGCCAGCAGCCCTCAGGGAATTAGAGATACGCAGTATTTT; cdr3_aa: CASSPQGIRDTQYF
clone_size: -; d_call: -; v_call: TRBV7-9; j_call: TRBJ2-5; cdr3_nt: TGTGCCAGCAGCTTAGGAAGCGGGTACCAAGAGACCCAGTACTTC; cdr3_aa: CASSLGSGYQETQYF